Sequencing of this TCR beta chain was carried out in a study of cytomegalovirus exposure and HLA in healthy donors. In the case of this clone: Its antigen remains unidentified.

V was cut by 0 bases and J by 5 bases, with 14 bases left in between. CDR3 size: 16 residues. Germline assignment: CDR1 SGHRS and CDR2 YFSETQ. Study outcomes and limitations: Reportedly, a later analysis found an Asian-associated ancestry cluster had fewer N-insertions than the roughly 700-donor mean.

The PCR made use of 60 Vbeta and 13 Jbeta primers. Profiling relied on immunoSEQ multiplex PCR, and the TCRdb table lists in-frame clones only, not all of them. In the table there are about 130,000 clones, 74% of which are singletons. This sequence joins TRBV5-1 and TRBJ2-2, with a tentative D call TRBD2 (5 bases). The receptor was derived from a woman between 45 and 65 years old in good health and CMV-seropositive. The sequenced sample was PBMCs. As DNA, the CDR3 is TGCGCCAGCAGCTTGGTGGGCGGGCTGTCGACCGGGGAGCTGTTTTTT. It is translated as CASSLVGGLSTGELFF.